This T cell receptor beta chain was sequenced in a study of CD8 T cells in Susac syndrome. Sequencing targeted TCR beta in blood CD8+ and CD4+ T cells. Negative magnetic isolation gave CD8+ and CD4+ cells; FACS enriched CD8+ TEMRA. V lost 4 bases to trimming and J lost 10 bases; unmatched junction nucleotides: 10. Germline lookup yields CDR1 KGHDR and CDR2 SFDVKD. This CDR3 comprises 15 residues. General observations from the study: By the study's own acknowledgment, its TCR sequencing and HLA analysis included relatively few individuals.

An amount of RNA that ranged from about 0.45 to 1 ug was reverse transcribed with random hexamers. Across 54 Vbeta and 13 Jbeta, immunoSEQ multiplex PCR amplified TCR beta CDR3. TCRdb passed the immunoSEQ multiplex PCR reads through MiXCR, listing each CDR3 protein once. The repertoire consists of a few hundred thousand distinct CDR3 sequences, with roughly 85% occurring once and the leading ten covering approximately 0.2%. As for this clonotype: The antigen is unknown.

The receptor was isolated from a human donor with multiple sclerosis. The rearrangement joins TRBV24-1 to TRBJ2-1; 9 positions match TRBD2. Sequencing was carried out using CD8+ T cells from PBMCs. CDR3 region: CATSEASGALGEQFF. CDR3 nucleotide sequence: TGTGCCACCAGTGAGGCTAGCGGGGCCCTCGGCGAGCAGTTCTTC.